What follows is one T cell receptor beta chain and its context. This entry comes from a study of technical replicates of blood from several donors. The V end lost 6 bases, the J end lost 2 bases, and 14 bases lay between the germline ends. This CDR3 contains 13 residues. CDR1 is SQVTM, CDR2 ANQGSEA, per germline. Data came from immunoSEQ multiplex PCR; TCRdb stores just in-frame clones and leaves some out. In the table there are approximately 99,000 clones, about 95% of which are singletons. The source is a human donor in good health. Material for sequencing was T cells isolated from PBMCs. The chain recombines TRBV29-1 with TRBJ2-7, with D perhaps TRBD2 (5 bases). CDR3: CSVGRTGTYEQYF. The CDR3 nucleotides read TGCAGCGTAGGCCGGACGGGAACCTACGAGCAGTACTTC.